This is a list of T cell receptor beta chains from one sample in a study of blood T cell repertoires in COVID-19. Assay used: immunoSEQ multiplex PCR; TCRdb lists only in-frame clones, some missing. Here the sample spans 250,000 to 350,000 clones, over 75% being singletons. Sequencing input: peripheral blood. These receptors were obtained from a woman in her 30s with COVID-19, enrolled during active disease. The CDR3 runs from the conserved cysteine through the conserved F or W. A D gene is named only where the DNA matches it firmly. The size field is filled for only some rows; it gives once, few, many or a size class.

cdr3_aa	cdr3_nt	v_call	j_call	clone_size	d_call
CASSQAAGAPMNTEAFF	TGCGCCAGCAGCCAAGCGGCAGGGGCCCCCATGAACACTGAAGCTTTCTTT	TRBV4-1	TRBJ1-1	-	-
CSVVAGLQETQYF	TGCAGCGTTGTGGCAGGGCTCCAAGAGACCCAGTACTTC	TRBV29-1	TRBJ2-5	-	-
CASSFTGFNEKLFF	TGCGCCAGCAGCTTTACAGGGTTTAATGAAAAACTGTTTTTT	TRBV5-1	TRBJ1-4	few	-
CASAPAGTSGRAITYNEQFF	TGCGCCAGCGCTCCCGCCGGGACTAGCGGGAGGGCAATTACCTACAATGAGCAGTTCTTC	TRBV5-1	TRBJ2-1	-	TRBD2
CAWSPGLNNEQFF	TGTGCCTGGAGCCCCGGACTCAACAATGAGCAGTTCTTC	TRBV30	TRBJ2-1	-	-
CASSRDSNSNQPQHF	TGTGCCAGCAGTCGGGACAGTAATAGCAATCAGCCCCAGCATTTT	TRBV28	TRBJ1-5	-	TRBD1
CAISELREAYEQYF	TGTGCCATCAGTGAGTTGCGGGAGGCCTACGAGCAGTACTTC	TRBV10-3	TRBJ2-7	once	TRBD2
CATSDYNSGYTF	TGTGCCACCAGTGATTACAACAGCGGCTACACCTTC	TRBV24-1	TRBJ1-2	-	-
CASSFSDEQFF	TGTGCCAGCAGCTTTAGCGATGAGCAGTTCTTC	TRBV5-4	TRBJ2-1	-	-
CASSYTQGNEQFF	TGTGCCAGCAGTTACACACAGGGGAATGAGCAGTTCTTC	TRBV21-1	TRBJ2-1	-	-
CATSDPTSGRAEDTQYF	TGTGCCACCAGTGATCCGACTAGCGGGAGGGCCGAAGATACGCAGTATTTT	TRBV24-1	TRBJ2-3	-	TRBD2
CASSQDPGGRNYGYTF	TGCGCCAGCAGCCAAGATCCCGGGGGGCGCAACTATGGCTACACCTTC	TRBV4-1	TRBJ1-2	-	-
CASSLRQGSDEQYF	TGTGCCAGCAGCTTGAGACAGGGGAGCGACGAGCAGTACTTC	TRBV5-6	TRBJ2-7	-	TRBD1
CAIGTGKETQYF	TGTGCCATCGGGACAGGGAAAGAGACCCAGTACTTC	TRBV10-3	TRBJ2-5	-	TRBD1
CASSLSGSNTGELFF	TGCGCCAGCAGCTTGTCGGGGTCGAACACCGGGGAGCTGTTTTTT	TRBV5-1	TRBJ2-2	once	-
CASSLDRGSYNEQFF	TGTGCCAGCAGCCTTGACAGGGGATCCTACAATGAGCAGTTCTTC	TRBV7-3	TRBJ2-1	-	TRBD1
CASSLQVNEKLFF	TGTGCCAGCAGCTTACAGGTTAATGAAAAACTGTTTTTT	TRBV5-4	TRBJ1-4	-	-
CASSPTFPARGPEQYF	TGTGCCAGCTCACCAACGTTCCCGGCTAGAGGGCCCGAGCAGTACTTC	TRBV18	TRBJ2-7	-	-
CASSPLRTTLPGGTQYF	TGTGCCAGCAGCCCTCTCCGGACAACTCTCCCCGGTGGGACCCAGTACTTC	TRBV11-2	TRBJ2-5	-	-
CSVDSQGGYGYTF	TGCAGCGTTGACTCTCAGGGCGGCTATGGCTACACCTTC	TRBV29-1	TRBJ1-2	-	-
CASSQVDQETQYF	TGCGCCAGCAGCCAAGTCGACCAAGAGACCCAGTACTTC	TRBV4-1	TRBJ2-5	-	-
CASSGQTGGSEAFF	TGTGCCAGCAGCGGACAGACAGGGGGCTCGGAAGCTTTCTTT	TRBV7-9	TRBJ1-1	-	TRBD1
CASSLPVRQSTEAFF	TGTGCCAGCAGCTTACCGGTGCGACAGAGCACTGAAGCTTTCTTT	TRBV7-9	TRBJ1-1	once	-
CSVEDHTGQETQYF	TGCAGCGTTGAAGACCATACGGGCCAAGAGACCCAGTACTTC	TRBV29-1	TRBJ2-5	-	-
CAITPGQENTEAFF	TGTGCCATCACCCCCGGACAGGAGAACACTGAAGCTTTCTTT	TRBV10-3	TRBJ1-1	-	TRBD1
CASSEMRSQPQHF	TGTGCCAGCAGTGAGATGAGAAGTCAGCCCCAGCATTTT	TRBV6-1	TRBJ1-5	-	-
CASSDSTGGKNEQYF	TGTGCCAGCAGTGACTCGACAGGGGGTAAGAACGAGCAGTACTTC	TRBV2	TRBJ2-7	-	TRBD1